One T cell receptor (beta chain) is described in this entry. These data come from a study of blood T cell repertoires in COVID-19. CDR1 and CDR2 from the germline V gene are SGHNT and YYREEE (reference sequence). This CDR3 spans 17 amino acids. J was trimmed by 3 bases and V by 4 bases; bases with no gene match: 15. Per the original data handling: It was from reference gene primer amplification that nucleated cell counts were estimated. Profiling relied on immunoSEQ multiplex PCR, and the TCRdb table lists in-frame clones only, not all of them. The V and J calls and the clone size are those of that table, but D and trimming were determined from the DNA. This sample has approximately 250,000 clones, with around four fifths found just once.

The genes are TRBV5-4 and TRBJ1-2, with 7 bases aligning to TRBD1. The TCR originated in an older woman with active or convalescent COVID-19. Sequencing used peripheral blood. The CDR3 DNA sequence: TGTGCCAGCAGCCGGGACAGCTTCTATGGGGTGCACTATGGCTACACCTTC. Translated, it gives CASSRDSFYGVHYGYTF.